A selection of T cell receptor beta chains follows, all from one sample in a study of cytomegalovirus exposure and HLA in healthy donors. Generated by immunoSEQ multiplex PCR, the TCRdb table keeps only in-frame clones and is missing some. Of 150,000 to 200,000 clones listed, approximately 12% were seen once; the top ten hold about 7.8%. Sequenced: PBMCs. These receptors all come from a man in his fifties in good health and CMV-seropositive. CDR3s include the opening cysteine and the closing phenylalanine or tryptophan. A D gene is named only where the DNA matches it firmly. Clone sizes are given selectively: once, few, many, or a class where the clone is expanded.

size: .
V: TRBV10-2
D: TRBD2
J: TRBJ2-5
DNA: TGCGCCAGCAGAACTAGCGGGGGGGAGACCCAGTACTTC
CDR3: CASRTSGGETQYF

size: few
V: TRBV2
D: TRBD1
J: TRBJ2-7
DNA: TGTGCCAGCCAGACAGGGGGGACATCCGAGCAGTACTTC
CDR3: CASQTGGTSEQYF

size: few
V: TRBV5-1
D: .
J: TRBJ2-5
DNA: TGCGCCAGCAGCTTTCCAGGGGCTGAACAAGAGACCCAGTACTTC
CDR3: CASSFPGAEQETQYF

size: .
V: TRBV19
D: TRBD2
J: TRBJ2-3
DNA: TGTGCCAGTAGTATCCGGCGGGGGGGCTCGGATACGCAGTATTTT
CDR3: CASSIRRGGSDTQYF

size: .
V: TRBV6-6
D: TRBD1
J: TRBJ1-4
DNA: TGTGCCAGCAGCTTCTCACCTCGGACAGGGGAAAAACTGTTTTTT
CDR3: CASSFSPRTGEKLFF

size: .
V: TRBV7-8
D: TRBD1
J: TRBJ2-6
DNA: TGTGCCAGCAGCTCGGACAGGGGCGGAGGGGCCAACGTCCTGACTTTC
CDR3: CASSSDRGGGANVLTF

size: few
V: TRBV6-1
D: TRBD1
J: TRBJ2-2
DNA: TGTGCCAGCAACGACAGGGGGCGGGCCGGGGAGCTGTTTTTT
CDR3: CASNDRGRAGELFF

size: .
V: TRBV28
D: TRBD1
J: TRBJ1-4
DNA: TGTGCCAGCAGTCGGACAGGGGGCTTAAGAACTAATGAAAAACTGTTTTTT
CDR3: CASSRTGGLRTNEKLFF

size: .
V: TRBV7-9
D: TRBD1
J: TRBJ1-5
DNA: TGTGCCAGCAGCTTAGCCCTAGACAGGGGTAGCAATCAGCCCCAGCATTTT
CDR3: CASSLALDRGSNQPQHF

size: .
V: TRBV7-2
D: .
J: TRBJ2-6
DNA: TGTGCCAGCAGCTTAGCTAGCAGCTCTGGGGCCAACGTCCTGACTTTC
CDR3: CASSLASSSGANVLTF

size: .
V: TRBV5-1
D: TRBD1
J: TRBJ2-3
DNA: TGCGCCAGCAGCTTGGCGGGACAGGGGAGGGCTACGCAGTATTTT
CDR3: CASSLAGQGRATQYF

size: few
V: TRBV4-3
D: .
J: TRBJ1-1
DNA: TGCGCCAGCAGCCACAAACGCGGGGGGGTGGCGACTGAAGCTTTCTTT
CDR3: CASSHKRGGVATEAFF

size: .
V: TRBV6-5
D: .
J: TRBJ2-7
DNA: TGTGCCGCCTCCCGGCAGGTACCCTACGAGCAGTACTTC
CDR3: CAASRQVPYEQYF

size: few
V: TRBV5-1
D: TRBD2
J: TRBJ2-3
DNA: TGCGCCAGCAGCTTGGCCGTCAGAGCGGGGGGGCGCACAGATACGCAGTATTTT
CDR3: CASSLAVRAGGRTDTQYF

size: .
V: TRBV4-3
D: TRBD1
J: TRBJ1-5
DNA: TGCGCCAGCAGCCAACGGACAGGGCCGGGTCAGCCCCAGCATTTT
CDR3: CASSQRTGPGQPQHF

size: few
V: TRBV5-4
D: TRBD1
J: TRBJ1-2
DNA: TGTGCCAGCAGAAGGACAGGGGGATCTTCCAACTATGGCTACACCTTC
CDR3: CASRRTGGSSNYGYTF

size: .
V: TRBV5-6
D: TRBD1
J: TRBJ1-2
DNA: TGTGCCAGCAGGCCCCAAGGGACAGGACCTCGGGGCTACACCTTC
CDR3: CASRPQGTGPRGYTF

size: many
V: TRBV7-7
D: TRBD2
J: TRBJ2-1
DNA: TGTGCTAGCAGCTTACTAGCGGGGCACAATGAGCAGTTCTTC
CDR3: CASSLLAGHNEQFF

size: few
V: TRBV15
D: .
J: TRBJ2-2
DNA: TGTGCCACCAGCAGAGATCCGAGGGTCTCCGGGGAGCTGTTTTTT
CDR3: CATSRDPRVSGELFF

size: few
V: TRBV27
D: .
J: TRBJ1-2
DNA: TGTGCCAGCAGTTTCCGGGACTCTTATAACTATGGCTACACCTTC
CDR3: CASSFRDSYNYGYTF

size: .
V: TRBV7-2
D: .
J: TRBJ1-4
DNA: TGTGCCAGCAGCTCAGGGGTCCAGAGGGGAGAAAAACTGTTTTTT
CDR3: CASSSGVQRGEKLFF

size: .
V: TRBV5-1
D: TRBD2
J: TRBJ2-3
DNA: TGCGCCAGCAGCGCGGAAGGCGGGGGGGGCACAGATACGCAGTATTTT
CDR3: CASSAEGGGGTDTQYF

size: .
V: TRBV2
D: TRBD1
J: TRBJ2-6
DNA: TGTGCCAGCAGTCTAACAGGGGCTGGGGCCAACGTCCTGACTTTC
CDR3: CASSLTGAGANVLTF

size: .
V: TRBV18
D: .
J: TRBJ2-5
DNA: TGTGCCAGCTCGCGACGCAGGGAAGAGACCCAGTACTTC
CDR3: CASSRRREETQYF

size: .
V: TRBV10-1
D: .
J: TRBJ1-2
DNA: TGCGCCAGAACTAGGGCACCCTTCTATGGCTACACCTTC
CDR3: CARTRAPFYGYTF

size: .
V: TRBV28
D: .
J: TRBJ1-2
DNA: TGTGCCAGCAGGTCGGGGGGTCTTAGCTATGGCTACACCTTC
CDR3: CASRSGGLSYGYTF

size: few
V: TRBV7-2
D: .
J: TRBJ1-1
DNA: TGTGCCAGCAGCTTAGAGGGGCTAGAGAACACTGAAGCTTTCTTT
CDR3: CASSLEGLENTEAFF

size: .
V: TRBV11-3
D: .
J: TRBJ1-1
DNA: TGTGCCAGCAGCTTAGTGGCCCTTATGTCCCGAAGCACTGAAGCTTTCTTT
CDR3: CASSLVALMSRSTEAFF

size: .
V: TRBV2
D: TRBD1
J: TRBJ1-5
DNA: TGTGCCAGCAGCGCACAGGGGCCAAGCAATCAGCCCCAGCATTTT
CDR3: CASSAQGPSNQPQHF

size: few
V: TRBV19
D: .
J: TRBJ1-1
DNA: TGTGCCAGTAGTATTATATTGGCCGAACAAGCTTTCTTT
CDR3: CASSIILAEQAFF

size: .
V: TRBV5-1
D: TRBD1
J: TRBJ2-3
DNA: TGCGCCAGCACCCGCTGGGGACAGGGCACAGATACGCAGTATTTT
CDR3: CASTRWGQGTDTQYF

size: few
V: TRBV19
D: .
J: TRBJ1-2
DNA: TGTGCCAGTAGTACGGCCAGGGGAGGCTACACCTTC
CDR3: CASSTARGGYTF

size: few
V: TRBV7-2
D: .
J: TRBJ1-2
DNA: TGTGCCAGCAGCTTCCCAGGGATCAACTATGGCTACACCTTC
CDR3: CASSFPGINYGYTF

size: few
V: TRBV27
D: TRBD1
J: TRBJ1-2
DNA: TGTGCCAGCAGATCCCGGGACAGCACGCCCATCTTC
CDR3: CASRSRDSTPIF

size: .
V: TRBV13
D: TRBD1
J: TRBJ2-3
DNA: TGTGCCAGCAGCCTAAGGACAGGTTCTTCCACAGATACGCAGTATTTT
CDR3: CASSLRTGSSTDTQYF

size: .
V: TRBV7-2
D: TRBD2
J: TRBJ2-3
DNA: TGTGCCAGCAGCTCGCCTCTTAGCGGGGGGTGGATAGATACGCAGTATTTT
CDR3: CASSSPLSGGWIDTQYF

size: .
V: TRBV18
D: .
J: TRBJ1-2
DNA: TGTGCCAGCTCACCACAGTTGGGAGCCACGAACTATGGCTACACCTTC
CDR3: CASSPQLGATNYGYTF

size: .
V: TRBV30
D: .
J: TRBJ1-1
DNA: TGTGCCTGGAGTGCCATCCCCAGACAAGAAGCTTTCTTT
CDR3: CAWSAIPRQEAFF

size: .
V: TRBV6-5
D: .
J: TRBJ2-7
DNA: TGTGCCAGCAGTTCACGCGTGGGCCAGGGTGTGGAGCAGTACTTC
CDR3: CASSSRVGQGVEQYF

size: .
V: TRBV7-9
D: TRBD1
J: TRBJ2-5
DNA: TGTGCCAGCAGCATTCTCCTCGACAGGGCAAAGGAGACCCAGTACTTC
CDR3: CASSILLDRAKETQYF

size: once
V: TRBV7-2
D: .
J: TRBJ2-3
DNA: TGTGCCAGCAGCTTTAGCGCGGCCCGCACAGATACGCAGTATTTT
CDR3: CASSFSAARTDTQYF

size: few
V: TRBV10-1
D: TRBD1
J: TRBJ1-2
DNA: TGCGCCAGCAGTGAGGGGACAGGGTCCACTACTAACTATGGCTACACCTTC
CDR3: CASSEGTGSTTNYGYTF

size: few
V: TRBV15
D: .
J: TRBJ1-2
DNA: TGTGCCACCAGCAGAGATACCAAACGGGGTGGCTACACCTTC
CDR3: CATSRDTKRGGYTF

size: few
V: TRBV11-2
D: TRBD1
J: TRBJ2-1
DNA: TGTGCCAGCAGCTTAGACCCTCAGGGGACAGGCAAGTTCTTC
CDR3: CASSLDPQGTGKFF

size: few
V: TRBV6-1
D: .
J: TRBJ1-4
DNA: TGTGCCAGCAGTGATAACAGGAGTAATGAAAAACTGTTTTTT
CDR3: CASSDNRSNEKLFF

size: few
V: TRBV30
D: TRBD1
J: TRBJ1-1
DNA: TGTGCCTGGAGTGTACACAGGGGAGACACTGAAGCTTTCTTT
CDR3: CAWSVHRGDTEAFF

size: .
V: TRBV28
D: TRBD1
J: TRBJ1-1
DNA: TGTGCCAGCAGTTTGACAGGGGCAGGGAACACTGAAGCTTTCTTT
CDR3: CASSLTGAGNTEAFF

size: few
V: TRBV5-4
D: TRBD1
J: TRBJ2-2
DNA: TGTGCCAGCAGCCTAGGACAGGGGGCTTATGGCGGGGAGCTGTTTTTT
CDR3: CASSLGQGAYGGELFF

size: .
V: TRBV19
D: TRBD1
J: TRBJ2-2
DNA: TGTGCCAGTAGTATTACCGGGACAGGGGACAGGGAGCTGTTTTTT
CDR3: CASSITGTGDRELFF

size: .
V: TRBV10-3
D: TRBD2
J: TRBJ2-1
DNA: TGTGCAGCAGACCCCGGGACTACCAACAATGAGCAGTTCTTC
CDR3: CAADPGTTNNEQFF

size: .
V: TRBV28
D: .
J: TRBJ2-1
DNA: TGTGCCAGCAGTTTACCCCAGGGGCCCAACAATGAGCAGTTCTTC
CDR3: CASSLPQGPNNEQFF

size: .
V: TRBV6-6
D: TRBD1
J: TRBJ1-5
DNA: TGTGCCAGCAGTCGGTCAGGGGGTAATCAGCCCCAGCATTTT
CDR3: CASSRSGGNQPQHF

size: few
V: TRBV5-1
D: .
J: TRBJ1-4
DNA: TGCGCCAGCAGCTTGATGAGGGCTAAGGGTGAAAAACTGTTTTTT
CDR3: CASSLMRAKGEKLFF

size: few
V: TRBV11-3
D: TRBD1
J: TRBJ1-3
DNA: TGTGCCAGCAGCTTAGGCAGGGGGTCGACCTCTGGAAACACCATATATTTT
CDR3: CASSLGRGSTSGNTIYF

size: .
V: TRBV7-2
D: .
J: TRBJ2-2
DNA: TGTGCCAGCAGCTTACTGGGGCTCGGGCTGTTTTTT
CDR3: CASSLLGLGLFF

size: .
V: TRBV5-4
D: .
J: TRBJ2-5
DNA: TGTGCCAGCAGCTTGACGGCAGGGTGGGAGACCCAGTACTTC
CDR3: CASSLTAGWETQYF

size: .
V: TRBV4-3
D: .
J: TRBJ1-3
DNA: TGCGCCAGCAGCCAAGATCAGGGGTGGGGAAACACCATATATTTT
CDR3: CASSQDQGWGNTIYF

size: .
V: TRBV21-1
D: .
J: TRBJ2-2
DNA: TGTGCCAGCGAGGGCACCGGGGAGCTGTTTTTT
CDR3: CASEGTGELFF

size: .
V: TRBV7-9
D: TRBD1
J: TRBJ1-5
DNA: TGTGCCAGCAGCCCCCCACAGGGGAAGAGGAATCAGCCCCAGAATTTT
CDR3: CASSPPQGKRNQPQNF